This T cell receptor beta chain was sequenced in a study of T cell responses to AZD1222 COVID-19 vaccine. Points from the study as a whole: Vaccination with two AZD1222 doses was followed by a rise in Spike-specific TCR breadth and depth. Most donors were white British, females outnumbered males, and clonal diversity was possibly underestimated.

Profiled with immunoSEQ multiplex PCR; TCRdb holds only in-frame clones, not every one. The table has around 150,000 clones, around 90% seen once. Per the germline V gene, CDR1 is MNHEY and CDR2 is SVGAGI. The CDR3 runs 14 residues. Between the trimmed V and J ends, which lost 8 bases and 3 bases, there was a span of 16 bases. On this clone itself: Its matching antigen is unknown.

Sequencing was performed on peripheral blood, taken 28 days after the second AZD1222 dose. The chain has TRBV6-5 and TRBJ1-1; no clear D gene. The source is an adult who received the AZD1222 COVID-19 vaccine. CDR3 bases: TGTGCCAGCTCGCAGTTACTGTCGGACACTGAAGCTTTCTTT. It codes for CASSQLLSDTEAFF.